This TCR beta chain is from a study of spatial heterogeneity in lung cancer. Study details: The study observed each unique TCR and UMI combination more than ten times on average in raw reads.

This clonotype was observed a handful of times. Its antigen remains unidentified. Time point noted: sample taken at primary tumor resection. Without sorting, whole RNA was sequenced from tumor, nontumor lung or frozen PBMC. The donor group consisted of 72 patients who had untreated, early-stage non-small cell lung cancer. The library protocol tagged each TCR cDNA with a unique molecular identifier. TCRdb re-called the 5' RACE reads through MiXCR, storing one row per CDR3 protein. This table holds tens of thousands of distinct CDR3 sequences, about 13% found once. The germline V gene encodes CDR1 SQVTM and CDR2 ANQGSEA. The V end was cut by 3 bases, the J end by 4 bases, with 12 bases between. The CDR3 runs 13 residues. Study-wide findings and caveats: Ubiquitous expanded tumor TCRs showed up in blood more at resection than follow-up.

The receptor's source is a male donor with early-stage non-small cell lung cancer. The gene calls are TRBV29-1 and TRBJ1-2; D gene uncertain. The material sequenced was PBMCs, taken at surgery. The CDR3 DNA reads TGCAGCGTTGATGGGCAGGCAATCTATGGCTACACCTTC. Residues: CSVDGQAIYGYTF.